One and the same sample provided the 22 T cell receptor beta chains below, sequenced in a study of CD8 T cells in ankylosing spondylitis (dated by TCRdb to the late 2010s). Libraries were made using 5' RACE. Reads for this sample came from an Illumina HiSeq 2500. TCRdb ran its own pipeline on the public reads, namely fastp trimming at Q25 and MiXCR clone calling, and kept in-frame beta chains. Entries are consolidated by CDR3 protein sequence, retaining the most common genes and DNA. In all, the sample holds approximately 240,000 distinct CDR3 sequences, and roughly a tenth of those were seen once. About 2.8% of the sample lies in the top ten. The sequenced sample was blood, either unsorted or a sorted T cell fraction (not recorded which). All receptors derive from a male donor with ankylosing spondylitis or in good health (not recorded which).

This clonotype was counted only a few times. The chain has TRBV30 and TRBJ2-3; no definite D call. CDR1 is GTSNPN and CDR2 is SVGIG in the germline V gene (reference sequence). The germline V and J ends were trimmed by 4 bases and 3 bases, with 14 bases remaining between them. The CDR3 extends over 14 amino acids. The CDR3 region is CAWNPGTGTDTQYF. CDR3 sequence (DNA): TGTGCCTGGAACCCGGGCACGGGTACAGATACGCAGTATTTT.

There are many counts of this clonotype. V is TRBV5-1 and J is TRBJ1-2; D might be TRBD1 (6 bases). The V gene lost 1 base and the J gene lost 7 bases, with 14 bases spanning the gap. The CDR3 length is 14 residues. Germline CDR1 is SGHRS and CDR2 is YFSETQ. For the CDR3, the DNA is TGCGCCAGCAGCTTGAGTCCAGGAGGGGGTGGCTACACCTTC. Protein sequence: CASSLSPGGGGYTF. The whole variable domain, remainder taken from reference TRBV5-1 and TRBJ1-2, is KAGVTQTPRYLIKTRGQQVTLSCSPISGHRSVSWYQQTPGQGLQFLFEYFSETQRNKGNFPGRFSGRQFSNSRSEMNVSTLELGDSALYLCASSLSPGGGGYTFGSGTRLTVV.

Points on this clonotype: A single base separates this from a much larger clone, so it may be a read error. The rearrangement uses TRBV2 and TRBJ2-5, with D unresolved. The CDR3 extends over 11 amino acids. CDR1 SNHLY and CDR2 FYNNEI come from the germline V gene. The V gene lost 6 bases and the J gene lost 5 bases, with 7 bases spanning the gap. The CDR3 region is CASSVSETQYF. The CDR3 bases are TGTGCCAGCAGCGTTTCGGAGACCCAGTACTTC.

Many counts were recorded for this clonotype. This sequence joins TRBV5-1 and TRBJ1-1; D uncertain. The CDR3 has 14 residues. With 2 bases removed from V and 1 base from J, the gap between germline ends came to 9 bases. Germline V gene lookup returns CDR1 SGHRS and CDR2 YFSETQ. As DNA, the CDR3 is TGCGCCAGCAGCTTCGGGAATCAGAACACTGAAGCTTTCTTT. It yields the protein CASSFGNQNTEAFF.

In this sample, this clonotype turned up a few times. The chain recombines TRBV10-3 with TRBJ1-5; 8 bases align to TRBD1. The CDR3 has 16 amino acids. Germline V gene lookup returns CDR1 ENHRY and CDR2 SYGVKD. V was pared by 0 bases and J by 7 bases, with 8 bases of the junction left unmatched. CDR3 in DNA: TGTGCCATCAGTGAGTCGATTCTAGACAGGGGCCAGCCCCAGCATTTT. This codes for CAISESILDRGQPQHF.

Points on this clonotype: The junction departs from germline at one end; a sequencing error may be responsible. The chain joins TRBV27 to TRBJ2-3; D is ambiguous. Germline V CDR1 and CDR2: MNHEY, SMNVEV (reference sequence). This CDR3 region has 13 residues. The CDR3 loop is CAGSRGVTDTQYF. The CDR3 coding sequence is TGTGCCGGCAGTCGTGGAGTTACAGATACGCAGTATTTT.

This clonotype has ten or more counts. The chain carries TRBV29-1 and TRBJ2-1, with 8 bases aligning to TRBD2. The CDR3 spans 13 residues. Germline V gene lookup returns CDR1 SQVTM and CDR2 ANQGSEA. V lost 4 bases and J lost 1; bases outside the gene matches: 0. Here the CDR3 reads CSVASGSYNEQFF. CDR3 in DNA: TGCAGCGTTGCTAGCGGGTCCTACAATGAGCAGTTCTTC.

The sample holds many counts of this clonotype. The gene calls are TRBV7-8 and TRBJ1-1, with 7 bases that match TRBD1. The V and J ends lost 5 bases and 6 bases, in that order; junction bases with no gene match: 6. The CDR3 has 13 amino acids. Germline CDR1 is SGHVS and CDR2 is FQNEAQ. The CDR3 protein is CASSAGGRAEAFF. DNA for the CDR3: TGTGCCAGCAGCGCAGGGGGGAGAGCTGAAGCTTTCTTT.

This clonotype has at least ten counts. The chain links TRBV5-1 to TRBJ2-1; no clear D. Looked up from germline, CDR1 is SGHRS and CDR2 is YFSETQ. The CDR3 contains 13 residues. Trimming took off 0 bases at V and 9 bases at J, with 10 bases between the two ends. Here the CDR3 reads CASSLAELSEQFF. For the CDR3, the DNA is TGCGCCAGCAGCTTGGCGGAGTTGAGTGAGCAGTTCTTC.

This clonotype was seen at least ten times. This rearrangement joins TRBV6-2 or TRBV6-3 to TRBJ1-1; 7 bases line up with TRBD1. V dropped 8 bases and J dropped 1; count of bases not matched to a gene: 4. The CDR3 is 13 amino acids. Germline V gene data show CDR1 as MNHEY and CDR2 as SVGEGT. CDR3 sequence (DNA): TGTGCCAGCCGGGGACAGCCGAACACTGAAGCTTTCTTT. Its protein product is CASRGQPNTEAFF.

This clonotype appeared many times. J is TRBJ1-5 and V is TRBV25-1; D call uncertain. Per germline, CDR1 MGHDK and CDR2 SYGVNS. V was clipped by 2 bases and J by 0 bases, with 14 bases between them. The CDR3 is 17 amino acids. The CDR3, as DNA: TGTGCCAGCAGTGAAAGGCCAGCCCCAAATAGCAATCAGCCCCAGCATTTT. It translates to CASSERPAPNSNQPQHF.

This clonotype was recorded many times. The gene calls are TRBV6-1 and TRBJ2-5, with TRBD1 matching 8 bases. The CDR3 length is 15 residues. Per germline, CDR1 MNHNS and CDR2 SASEGT. With 6 bases clipped from V and 5 bases from J, the junction kept 11 bases outside the gene matches. For the CDR3, the DNA is TGTGCCAGCAGAGCTGAAGGACAGGGCGATGAGACCCAGTACTTC. It translates to CASRAEGQGDETQYF.

This clonotype occurred many times. V usage is TRBV5-1 and J usage is TRBJ2-7; TRBD2 matches at 12 bases. J was trimmed by 5 bases and V by 3 bases; bases with no gene match: 9. Per germline, CDR1 SGHRS and CDR2 YFSETQ. The length of the CDR3 is 16 residues. In DNA form, the CDR3 reads TGCGCCAGCAGCTCTCTGACTAGCGGGAGAGGCGACGAGCAGTACTTC. Translated, it gives CASSSLTSGRGDEQYF.

This clonotype occurred many times. The chain employs TRBV15 and TRBJ2-3, with D tentatively TRBD1 (6 bases). The V gene lost 10 bases and the J gene lost 0 bases, with 17 bases spanning the gap. This CDR3 contains 15 residues. Germline loops: CDR1 LNHNV, CDR2 YYDKDF (reference sequence). This chain's CDR3 is CASPPGTRSTDTQYF. The DNA of the CDR3 is TGTGCCAGTCCCCCGGGGACACGAAGCACAGATACGCAGTATTTT.

The table lists this clonotype with many counts. The J gene is TRBJ1-1, the V gene TRBV20-1, with 9 bases matching TRBD1. The CDR3 loop spans 13 amino acids. Germline V lookup: CDR1 DFQATT, CDR2 SNEGSKA (reference sequence). Trimming cost V 6 bases and J 5 bases; bases outside gene matches: 7. The chain's CDR3 is CSALTGGRTEAFF. The DNA for the CDR3 is TGCAGTGCCCTGACAGGGGGGAGGACTGAAGCTTTCTTT.

This clonotype was seen many times. The genes are TRBV3-1 and TRBJ1-6; no clear D gene. The CDR3 spans 14 residues. Germline V lookup: CDR1 LGHDT, CDR2 YNNKEL (reference sequence). V was shortened by 1 base and J by 6 bases, with 7 bases between the two germline ends. The CDR3 DNA sequence: TGTGCCAGCAGCCAAGGACGGATTAATTCACCCCTCCACTTT. Translation gives CASSQGRINSPLHF.

As regards this clonotype: A clone one base away is much larger, so this may be a read error. The rearrangement uses TRBV5-1 and TRBJ1-1; the D gene is possibly TRBD1 (5 bases). This CDR3 has 14 amino acids. Per the germline V gene, CDR1 is SGHRS and CDR2 is YFSETQ. V gave up 5 bases and J gave up 1 base, with 12 bases separating them. CDR3 amino acids: CASREGTTNTEAFF. CDR3 in DNA: TGCGCCAGCAGGGAGGGGACTACGAACACTGAAGCTTTCTTT.

This clonotype has at least ten counts. The chain joins TRBV27 to TRBJ1-6, with D perhaps TRBD1 (5 bases). Trimming pared 5 bases from V and 6 bases from J, leaving 11 bases between. In germline, CDR1 is MNHEY, CDR2 SMNVEV (reference sequence). The CDR3 covers 14 residues. The CDR3 nucleotides are TGTGCCAGCAGTCCACGGGGCAGTAATTCACCCCTCCACTTT. Amino acid sequence: CASSPRGSNSPLHF.

There are a few counts of this clonotype. The genes are TRBV20-1 and TRBJ2-3; the D gene could be TRBD1 or TRBD2 (6 bases each). CDR3 size: 13 residues. V lost 0 bases and J 9 bases, leaving 13 bases between the germline ends. Germline lookup yields CDR1 DFQATT and CDR2 SNEGSKA (reference sequence). The CDR3 loop reads CSARDRGPGTQYF. Written as DNA, the CDR3 is TGCAGTGCTAGAGATCGGGGGCCTGGGACGCAGTATTTT.

The chain recombines TRBV19 with TRBJ1-3; the D gene is possibly TRBD1 (5 bases). Germline lookup yields CDR1 LNHDA and CDR2 SQIVND (reference sequence). V was pared by 8 bases and J by 2 bases, with 16 bases between. The CDR3 is 15 amino acids. This CDR3 is CASSTAGRAGNTIYF. Here the CDR3 DNA reads TGTGCCAGTTCAACGGCGGGGCGCGCTGGAAACACCATATATTTT.

This chain joins TRBV20-1 and TRBJ1-6; D remains unclear. The CDR3 sequence is 15 residues long. V was pared by 2 bases and J by 0 bases, with 8 bases between. From germline, CDR1 is DFQATT and CDR2 SNEGSKA (reference sequence). Here the CDR3 reads CSARSSSSYNSPLHF. The CDR3 DNA reads TGCAGTGCTAGAAGCTCAAGCTCCTATAATTCACCCCTCCACTTT.

This clonotype was picked up many times. The chain uses TRBV5-1 and TRBJ1-6; D gene uncertain. The V end lost 0 bases, the J end lost 7 bases, and 17 bases lay between the germline ends. This CDR3 has 17 residues. Germline CDR1 SGHRS, CDR2 YFSETQ. The CDR3 DNA sequence: TGCGCCAGCAGCTTGGAAGGTGGCAGATCCCCCAATTCACCCCTCCACTTT. It translates to CASSLEGGRSPNSPLHF.